A selection of T cell receptor beta chains follows, all from one sample in a study of blood T cells in healthy people across ages. In TCRdb, the 5' RACE reads were re-called with MiXCR into one record per CDR3 protein. The repertoire holds hundreds of thousands of distinct CDR3 sequences, with 40% to 65% as singletons. Sequenced sample: blood. The source is a woman of 80 years or more in good health. Both conserved end residues are part of each CDR3. Each record gives: J gene, V gene, CDR3 protein.

TRBJ1-2,TRBV20-1,CSAYARLTNYGYTF
TRBJ1-1,TRBV5-1,CASSYRDRDTEAFF
TRBJ2-1,TRBV3-1,CASSQDLLRRGNEQFF
TRBJ2-7,TRBV20-1,CSARHLRPYEQYF
TRBJ1-6,TRBV12-3/TRBV12-4,CASSPTRGSPLHF
TRBJ2-2,TRBV29-1,CSVATDRDTGELFF
TRBJ2-4,TRBV27,CASHRSQHENIQYF
TRBJ2-4,TRBV20-1,CGATEAKNIQYF
TRBJ1-2,TRBV9,CASSPRGASYGYTF
TRBJ2-5,TRBV24-1,CATSVLAGGQETQYF